This TCR beta chain was observed in a study of blood T cell repertoires in COVID-19. Study context: Nucleic acid was either cDNA or gDNA, and it came from T cells, B-cell-depleted T cells, or PBMCs.

Self-reported history from a screening survey and questionnaire set each donor's cohort. A COVID-19 case was met by exposed participants within 2 weeks before study entry. This table comes from immunoSEQ multiplex PCR, and its TCRdb copy is limited to in-frame clones, with some not included. Of 320,000 or so clones in the sample, roughly 85% are singletons; the top ten hold around 1.9%. CDR1 and CDR2 from the germline V gene are MNHEY and SMNVEV (reference sequence). The ends were cut back, 2 bases at V and 1 base at J, with 10 bases in the middle. The CDR3 totals 15 residues. This clone was seen a few times.

The sequence was obtained from a woman in her thirties who had been exposed to COVID-19. The genes are TRBV27 and TRBJ2-3; no clear D. The sample was PBMCs or T cells enriched from blood (not recorded which). As DNA, the CDR3 is TGTGCCAGCAGTTTAGGGCAGTCCCGCACAGATACGCAGTATTTT. This gives the protein CASSLGQSRTDTQYF.